The TCR beta chain described here comes from a study of OX40 agonist ivuxolimab in advanced cancers. This table comes from immunoSEQ multiplex PCR, and its TCRdb copy is limited to in-frame clones, with some not included. The sample holds about 86,000 clones, around nine tenths seen once. The germline V gene has CDR1 SNHLY and CDR2 FYNNEI. Trimming removed 4 bases at V and 0 bases at J, with 13 bases between. The length of the CDR3 is 16 residues. The chain carries TRBV2 and TRBJ2-4; a weak D match, TRBD1 (6 bases). The receptor's source is an adult with an advanced solid tumor such as melanoma, head and neck, liver or kidney cancer. The specimen was CD4+ or CD8+ T cells sorted from blood, collected in a trial of the OX40 agonist ivuxolimab. CDR3 DNA sequence: TGTGCCAGCAGTGGGACAGCAAGTCTAGCCAAAAACATTCAGTACTTC. As protein: CASSGTASLAKNIQYF.